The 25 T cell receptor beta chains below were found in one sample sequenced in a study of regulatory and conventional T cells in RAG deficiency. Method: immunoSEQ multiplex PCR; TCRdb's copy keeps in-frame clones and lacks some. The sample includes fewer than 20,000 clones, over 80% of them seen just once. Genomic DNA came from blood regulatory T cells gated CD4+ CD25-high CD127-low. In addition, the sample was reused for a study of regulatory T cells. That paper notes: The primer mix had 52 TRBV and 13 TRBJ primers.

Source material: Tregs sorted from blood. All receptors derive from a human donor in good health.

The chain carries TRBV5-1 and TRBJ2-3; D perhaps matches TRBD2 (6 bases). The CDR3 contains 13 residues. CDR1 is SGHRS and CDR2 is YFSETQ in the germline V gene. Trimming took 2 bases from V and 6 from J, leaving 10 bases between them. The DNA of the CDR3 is TGCGCCAGCAGCTTCACTGGGGGGGATACGCAGTATTTT. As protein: CASSFTGGDTQYF.

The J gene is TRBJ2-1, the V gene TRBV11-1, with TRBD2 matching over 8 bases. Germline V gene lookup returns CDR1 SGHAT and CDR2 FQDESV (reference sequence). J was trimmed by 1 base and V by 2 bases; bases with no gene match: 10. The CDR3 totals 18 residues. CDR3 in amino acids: CASSLPSLTSESYNEQFF. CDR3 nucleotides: TGTGCCAGCAGCTTACCATCCCTGACTAGCGAATCCTACAATGAGCAGTTCTTC.

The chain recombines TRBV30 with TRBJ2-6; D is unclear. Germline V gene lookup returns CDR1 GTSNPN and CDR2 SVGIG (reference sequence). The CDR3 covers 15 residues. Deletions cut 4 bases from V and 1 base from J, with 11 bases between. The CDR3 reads CAWNGGVSGANVLTF. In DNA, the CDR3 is TGTGCCTGGAACGGTGGGGTTTCTGGGGCCAACGTCCTGACTTTC.

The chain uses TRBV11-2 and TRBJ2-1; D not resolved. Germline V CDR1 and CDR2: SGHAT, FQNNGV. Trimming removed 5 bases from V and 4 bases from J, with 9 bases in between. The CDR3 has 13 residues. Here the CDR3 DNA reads TGTGCCAGCAGCCAACTGGGGTACAATGAGCAGTTCTTC. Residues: CASSQLGYNEQFF.

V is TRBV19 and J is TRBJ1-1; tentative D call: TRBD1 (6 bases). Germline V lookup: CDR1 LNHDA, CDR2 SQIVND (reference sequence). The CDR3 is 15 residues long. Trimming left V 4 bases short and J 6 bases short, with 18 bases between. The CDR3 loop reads CASSTNRVGGAEAFF. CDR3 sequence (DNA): TGTGCCAGTAGTACCAACAGGGTGGGAGGGGCTGAAGCTTTCTTT. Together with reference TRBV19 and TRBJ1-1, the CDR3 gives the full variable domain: DGGITQSPKYLFRKEGQNVTLSCEQNLNHDAMYWYRQDPGQGLRLIYYSQIVNDFQKGDIAEGYSVSREKKESFPLTVTSAQKNPTAFYLCASSTNRVGGAEAFFGQGTRLTVV.

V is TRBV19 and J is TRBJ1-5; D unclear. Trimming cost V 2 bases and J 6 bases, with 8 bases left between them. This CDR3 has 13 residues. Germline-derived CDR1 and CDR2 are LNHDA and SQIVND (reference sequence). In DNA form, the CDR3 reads TGTGCCAGTAGTATATGGGGAAGTCAGCCCCAGCATTTT. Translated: CASSIWGSQPQHF.

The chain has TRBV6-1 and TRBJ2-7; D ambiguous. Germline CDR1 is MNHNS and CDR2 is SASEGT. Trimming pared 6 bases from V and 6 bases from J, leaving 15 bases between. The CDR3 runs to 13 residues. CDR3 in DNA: TGTGCCAGCAGACACCTGTGGCACGTCGAGCAGTACTTC. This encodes CASRHLWHVEQYF.

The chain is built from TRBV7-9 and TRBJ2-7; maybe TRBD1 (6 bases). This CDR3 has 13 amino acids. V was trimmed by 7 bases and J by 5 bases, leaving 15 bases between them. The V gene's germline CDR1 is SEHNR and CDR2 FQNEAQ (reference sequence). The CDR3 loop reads CASTRQAGHEQYF. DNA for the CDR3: TGTGCCAGCACCCGACAGGCGGGCCACGAGCAGTACTTC. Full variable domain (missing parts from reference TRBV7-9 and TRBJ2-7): DTGVSQNPRHKITKRGQNVTFRCDPISEHNRLYWYRQTLGQGPEFLTYFQNEAQLEKSRLLSDRFSAERPKGSFSTLEIQRTEQGDSAMYLCASTRQAGHEQYFGPGTRLTVT.

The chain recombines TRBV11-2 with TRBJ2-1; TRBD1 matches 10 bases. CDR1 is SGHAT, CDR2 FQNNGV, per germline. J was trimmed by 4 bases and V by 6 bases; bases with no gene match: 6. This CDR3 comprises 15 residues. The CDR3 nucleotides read TGTGCCAGCAGTCGACCGGGACAGGGGTACAATGAGCAGTTCTTC. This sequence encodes CASSRPGQGYNEQFF.

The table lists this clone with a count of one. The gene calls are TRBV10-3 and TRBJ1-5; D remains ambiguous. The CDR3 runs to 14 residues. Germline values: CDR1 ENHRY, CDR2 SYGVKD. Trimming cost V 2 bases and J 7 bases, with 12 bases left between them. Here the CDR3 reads CAISENSREQPQHF. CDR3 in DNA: TGTGCCATCAGTGAGAATTCCCGGGAGCAGCCCCAGCATTTT.

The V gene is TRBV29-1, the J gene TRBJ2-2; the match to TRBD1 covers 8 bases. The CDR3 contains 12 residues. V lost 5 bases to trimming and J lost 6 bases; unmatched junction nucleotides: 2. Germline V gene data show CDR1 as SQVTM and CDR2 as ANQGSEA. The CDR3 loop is CSVQGAPGELFF. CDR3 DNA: TGCAGCGTTCAGGGGGCTCCCGGGGAGCTGTTTTTT.

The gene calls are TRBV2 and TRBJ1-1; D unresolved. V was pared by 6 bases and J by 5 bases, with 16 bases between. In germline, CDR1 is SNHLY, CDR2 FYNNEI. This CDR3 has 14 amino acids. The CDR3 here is CASSLQPQRTEAFF. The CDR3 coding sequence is TGTGCCAGCAGCCTACAGCCCCAGAGAACTGAAGCTTTCTTT.

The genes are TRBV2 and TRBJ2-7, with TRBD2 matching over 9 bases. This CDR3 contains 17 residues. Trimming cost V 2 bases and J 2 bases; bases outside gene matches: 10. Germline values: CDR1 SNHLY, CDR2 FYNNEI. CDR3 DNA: TGTGCCAGCAGTGAATGGGCTAGCGGGACGGTCACCTACGAGCAGTACTTC. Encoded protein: CASSEWASGTVTYEQYF.

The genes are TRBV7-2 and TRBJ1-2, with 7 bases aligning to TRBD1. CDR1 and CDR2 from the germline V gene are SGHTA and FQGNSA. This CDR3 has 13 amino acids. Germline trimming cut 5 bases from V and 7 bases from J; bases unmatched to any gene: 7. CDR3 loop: CASSTDRVGGYTF. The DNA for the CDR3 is TGTGCCAGCAGCACCGACAGGGTCGGTGGCTACACCTTC.

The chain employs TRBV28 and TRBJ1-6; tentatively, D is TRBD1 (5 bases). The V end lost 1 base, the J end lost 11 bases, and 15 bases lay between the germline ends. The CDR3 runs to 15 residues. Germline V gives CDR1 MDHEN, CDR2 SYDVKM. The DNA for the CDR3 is TGTGCCAGCAGTTTATCCGCCCCCAGGGAGCCACCCCTCCACTTT. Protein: CASSLSAPREPPLHF.

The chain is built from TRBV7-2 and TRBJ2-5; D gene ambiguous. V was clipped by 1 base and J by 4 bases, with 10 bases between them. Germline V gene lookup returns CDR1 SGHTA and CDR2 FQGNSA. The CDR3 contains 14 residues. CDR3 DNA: TGTGCCAGCAGCTTAGGGAAAGGGTCAGAGACCCAGTACTTC. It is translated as CASSLGKGSETQYF.

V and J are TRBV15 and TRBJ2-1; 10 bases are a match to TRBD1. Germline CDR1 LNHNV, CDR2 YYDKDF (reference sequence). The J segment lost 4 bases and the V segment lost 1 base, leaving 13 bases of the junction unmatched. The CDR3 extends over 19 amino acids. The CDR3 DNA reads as TGTGCCACCAGCAGAGTCGACAGGGGGCAGGAGCGGGGGTACAATGAGCAGTTCTTC. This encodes CATSRVDRGQERGYNEQFF.

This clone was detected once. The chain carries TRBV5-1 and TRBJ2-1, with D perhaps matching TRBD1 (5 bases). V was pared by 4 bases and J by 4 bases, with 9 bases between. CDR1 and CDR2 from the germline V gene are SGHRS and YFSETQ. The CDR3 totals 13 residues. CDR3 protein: CASSQDSYNEQFF. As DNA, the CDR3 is TGCGCCAGCAGCCAAGACAGTTACAATGAGCAGTTCTTC.

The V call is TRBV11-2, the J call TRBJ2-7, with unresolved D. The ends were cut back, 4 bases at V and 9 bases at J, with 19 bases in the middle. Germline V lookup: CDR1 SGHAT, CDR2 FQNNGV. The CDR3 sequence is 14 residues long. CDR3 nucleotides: TGTGCCAGCAGCTCTCAAGGCATCACAGCAGTGCAGTACTTC. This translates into CASSSQGITAVQYF.

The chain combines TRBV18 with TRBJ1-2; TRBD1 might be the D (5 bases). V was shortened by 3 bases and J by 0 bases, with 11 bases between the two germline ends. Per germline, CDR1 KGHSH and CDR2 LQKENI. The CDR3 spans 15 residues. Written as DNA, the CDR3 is TGTGCCAGCTCACCGGAAGGGGTAGCTAACTATGGCTACACCTTC. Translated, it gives CASSPEGVANYGYTF.

The CDR3 is CATLGTQETQYF. DNA for the CDR3: TGTGCCACCCTTGGTACACAAGAGACCCAGTACTTC. V is TRBV2 and J is TRBJ2-5; D is ambiguous. This CDR3 region has 12 residues. Germline lookup yields CDR1 SNHLY and CDR2 FYNNEI. The V and J ends lost 10 bases and 2 bases respectively, with 11 bases between them.

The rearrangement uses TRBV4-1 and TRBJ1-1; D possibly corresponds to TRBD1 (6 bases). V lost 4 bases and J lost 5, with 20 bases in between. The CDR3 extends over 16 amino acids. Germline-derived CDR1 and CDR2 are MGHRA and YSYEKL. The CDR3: CASSLGPGQWGTEAFF. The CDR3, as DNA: TGCGCCAGCAGCCTTGGACCGGGACAATGGGGGACTGAAGCTTTCTTT.

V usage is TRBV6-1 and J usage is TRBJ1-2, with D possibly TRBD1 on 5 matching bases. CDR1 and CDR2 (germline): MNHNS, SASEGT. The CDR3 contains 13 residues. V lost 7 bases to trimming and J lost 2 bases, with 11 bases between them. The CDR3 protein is CASTEQANYGYTF. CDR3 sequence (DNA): TGTGCCAGCACCGAACAGGCAAACTATGGCTACACCTTC.

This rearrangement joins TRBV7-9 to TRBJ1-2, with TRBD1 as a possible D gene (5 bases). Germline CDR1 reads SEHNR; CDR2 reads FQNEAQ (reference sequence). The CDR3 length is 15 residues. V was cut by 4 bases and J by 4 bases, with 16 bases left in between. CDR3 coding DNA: TGTGCCAGCAGCTCAACCAGGGCCGGGGGCTATGGCTACACCTTC. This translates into CASSSTRAGGYGYTF.

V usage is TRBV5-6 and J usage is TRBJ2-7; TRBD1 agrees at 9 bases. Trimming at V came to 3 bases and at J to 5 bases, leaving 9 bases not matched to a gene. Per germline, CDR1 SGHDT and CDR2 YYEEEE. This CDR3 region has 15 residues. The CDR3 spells CASSYLRTGVDEQYF. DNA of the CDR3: TGTGCCAGCAGCTACCTCCGGACAGGGGTAGACGAGCAGTACTTC. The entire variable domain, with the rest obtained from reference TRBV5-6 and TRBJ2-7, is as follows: DAGVTQSPTHLIKTRGQQVTLRCSPKSGHDTVSWYQQALGQGPQFIFQYYEEEERQRGNFPDRFSGHQFPNYSSELNVNALLLGDSALYLCASSYLRTGVDEQYFGPGTRLTVT.